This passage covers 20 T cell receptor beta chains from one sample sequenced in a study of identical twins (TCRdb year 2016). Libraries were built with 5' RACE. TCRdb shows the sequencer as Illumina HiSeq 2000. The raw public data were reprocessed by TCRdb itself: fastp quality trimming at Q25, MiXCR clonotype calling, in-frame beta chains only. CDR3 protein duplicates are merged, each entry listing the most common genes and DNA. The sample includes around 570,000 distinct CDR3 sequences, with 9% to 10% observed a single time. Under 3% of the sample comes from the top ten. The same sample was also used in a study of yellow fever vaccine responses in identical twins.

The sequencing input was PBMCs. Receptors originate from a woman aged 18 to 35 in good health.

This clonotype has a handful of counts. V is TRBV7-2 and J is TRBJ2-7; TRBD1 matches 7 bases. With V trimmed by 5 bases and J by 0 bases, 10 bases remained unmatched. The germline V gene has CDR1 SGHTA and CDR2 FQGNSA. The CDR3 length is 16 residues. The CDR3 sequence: CASSGQVPSISYEQYF. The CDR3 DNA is TGTGCCAGCAGCGGACAGGTTCCCTCAATCTCCTACGAGCAGTACTTC.

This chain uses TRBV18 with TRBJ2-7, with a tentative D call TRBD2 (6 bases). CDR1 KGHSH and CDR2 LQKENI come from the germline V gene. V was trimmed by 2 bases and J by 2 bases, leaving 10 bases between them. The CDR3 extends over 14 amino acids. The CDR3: CASSPGGYTYEQYF. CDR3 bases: TGTGCCAGCTCACCAGGGGGGTATACCTACGAGCAGTACTTC.

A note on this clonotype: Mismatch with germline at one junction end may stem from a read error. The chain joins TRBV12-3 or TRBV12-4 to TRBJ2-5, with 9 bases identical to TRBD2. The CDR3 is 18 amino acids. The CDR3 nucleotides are TGTGCCAGCTGTTTAGAGTTCGGGACTAGCAGACAACAAGAGACCCAGTACTTC. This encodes CASCLEFGTSRQQETQYF.

This CDR3 reads CSVEGQWTNEQFF. The CDR3 DNA reads TGCAGCGTTGAAGGGCAGTGGACCAATGAGCAGTTCTTC. This rearrangement joins TRBV29-1 to TRBJ2-1; D is unclear. Deletions cut 1 base from V and 6 bases from J, with 10 bases between. Germline V gene lookup returns CDR1 SQVTM and CDR2 ANQGSEA. The CDR3 loop spans 13 amino acids.

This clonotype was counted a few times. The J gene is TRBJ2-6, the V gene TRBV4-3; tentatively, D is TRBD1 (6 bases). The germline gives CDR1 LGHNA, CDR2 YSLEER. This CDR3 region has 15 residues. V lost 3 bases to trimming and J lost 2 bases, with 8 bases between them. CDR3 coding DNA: TGCGCCAGCAGCCACAGGGACACTGGGGCCAACGTCCTGACTTTC. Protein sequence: CASSHRDTGANVLTF.

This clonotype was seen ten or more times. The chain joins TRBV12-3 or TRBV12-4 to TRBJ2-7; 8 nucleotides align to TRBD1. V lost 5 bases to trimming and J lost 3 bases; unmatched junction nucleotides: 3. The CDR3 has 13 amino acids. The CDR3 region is CASSTGTGYEQYF. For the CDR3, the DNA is TGTGCCAGCAGTACCGGGACAGGCTACGAGCAGTACTTC.

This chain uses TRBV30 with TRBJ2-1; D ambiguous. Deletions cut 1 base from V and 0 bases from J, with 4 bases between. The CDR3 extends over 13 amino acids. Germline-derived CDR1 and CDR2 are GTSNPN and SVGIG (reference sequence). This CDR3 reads CAWSESSYNEQFF. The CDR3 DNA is TGTGCCTGGAGTGAAAGCTCCTACAATGAGCAGTTCTTC.

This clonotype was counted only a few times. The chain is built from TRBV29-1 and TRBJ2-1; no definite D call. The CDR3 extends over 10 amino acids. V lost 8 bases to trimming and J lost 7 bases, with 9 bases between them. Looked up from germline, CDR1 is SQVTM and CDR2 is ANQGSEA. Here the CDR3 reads CSFFRNEQFF. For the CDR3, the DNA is TGCAGCTTCTTCCGGAATGAGCAGTTCTTC.

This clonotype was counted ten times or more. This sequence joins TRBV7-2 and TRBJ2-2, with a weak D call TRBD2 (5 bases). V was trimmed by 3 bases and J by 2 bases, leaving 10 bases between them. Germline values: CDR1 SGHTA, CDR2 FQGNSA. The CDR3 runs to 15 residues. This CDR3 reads CASSFSGSNTGELFF. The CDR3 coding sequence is TGTGCCAGCAGCTTTTCGGGATCCAACACCGGGGAGCTGTTTTTT.

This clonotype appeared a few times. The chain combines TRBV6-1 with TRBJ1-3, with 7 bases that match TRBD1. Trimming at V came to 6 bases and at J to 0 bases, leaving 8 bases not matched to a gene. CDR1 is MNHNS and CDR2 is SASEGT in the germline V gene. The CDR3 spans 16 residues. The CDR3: CASRETGTFSGNTIYF. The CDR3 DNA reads TGTGCCAGCAGAGAGACAGGGACCTTCTCTGGAAACACCATATATTTT.

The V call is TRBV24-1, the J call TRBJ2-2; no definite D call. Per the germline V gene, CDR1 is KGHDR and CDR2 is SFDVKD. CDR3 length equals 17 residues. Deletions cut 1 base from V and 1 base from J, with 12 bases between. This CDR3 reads CATSDLIGPGNTGELFF. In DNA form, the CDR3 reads TGTGCCACCAGTGATTTAATTGGCCCAGGGAACACCGGGGAGCTGTTTTTT.

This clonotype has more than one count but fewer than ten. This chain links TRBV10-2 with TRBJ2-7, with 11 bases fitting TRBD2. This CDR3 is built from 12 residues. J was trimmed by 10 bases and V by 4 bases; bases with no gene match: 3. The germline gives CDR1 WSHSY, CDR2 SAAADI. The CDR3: CASSVAGGPQYF. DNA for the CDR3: TGCGCCAGCAGTGTAGCGGGAGGGCCCCAGTACTTC.

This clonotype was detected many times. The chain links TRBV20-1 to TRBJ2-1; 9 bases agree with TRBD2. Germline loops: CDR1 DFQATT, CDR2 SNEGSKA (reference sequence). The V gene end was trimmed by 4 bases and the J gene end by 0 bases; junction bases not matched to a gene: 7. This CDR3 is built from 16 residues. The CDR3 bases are TGCAGTGCTACCGCTAGCGGGAAGTTCTCCTACAATGAGCAGTTCTTC. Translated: CSATASGKFSYNEQFF.

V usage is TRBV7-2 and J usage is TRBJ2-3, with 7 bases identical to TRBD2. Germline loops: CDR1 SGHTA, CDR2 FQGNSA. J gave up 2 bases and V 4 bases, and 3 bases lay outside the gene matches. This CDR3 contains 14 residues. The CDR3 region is CASSSSGNTDTQYF. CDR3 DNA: TGTGCCAGCAGCTCAAGCGGGAACACAGATACGCAGTATTTT.

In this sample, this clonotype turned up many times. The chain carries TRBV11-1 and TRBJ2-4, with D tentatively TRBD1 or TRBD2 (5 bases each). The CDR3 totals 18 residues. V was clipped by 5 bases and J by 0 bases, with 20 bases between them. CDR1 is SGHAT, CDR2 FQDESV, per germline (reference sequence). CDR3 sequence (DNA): TGTGCCAGCAGCGGATCAGGGACCGCTATGTTAGCCAAAAACATTCAGTACTTC. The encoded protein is CASSGSGTAMLAKNIQYF.

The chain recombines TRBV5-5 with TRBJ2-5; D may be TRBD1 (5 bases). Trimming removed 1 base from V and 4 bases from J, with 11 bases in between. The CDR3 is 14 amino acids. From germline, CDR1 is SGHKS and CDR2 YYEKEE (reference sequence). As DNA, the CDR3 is TGTGCCAGCAGCTTGATGGGGCAGGGAGAGACCCAGTACTTC. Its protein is CASSLMGQGETQYF.

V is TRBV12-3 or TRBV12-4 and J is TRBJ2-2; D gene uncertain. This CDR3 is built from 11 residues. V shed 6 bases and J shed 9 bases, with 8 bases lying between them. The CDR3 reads CASRIGRELFF. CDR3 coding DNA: TGTGCCAGCAGGATTGGGCGGGAGCTGTTTTTT.

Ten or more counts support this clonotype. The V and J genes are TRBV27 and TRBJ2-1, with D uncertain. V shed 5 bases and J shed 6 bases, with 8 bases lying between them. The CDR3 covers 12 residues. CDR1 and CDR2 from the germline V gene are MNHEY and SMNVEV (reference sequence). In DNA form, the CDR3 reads TGTGCCAGCAGTGGTAGAGCCAATGAGCAGTTCTTC. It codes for CASSGRANEQFF.

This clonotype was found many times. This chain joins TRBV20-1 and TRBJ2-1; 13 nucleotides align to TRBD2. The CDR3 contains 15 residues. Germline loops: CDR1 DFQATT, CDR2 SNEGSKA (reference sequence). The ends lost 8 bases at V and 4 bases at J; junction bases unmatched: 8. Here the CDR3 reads CSPPRLAGGYNEQFF. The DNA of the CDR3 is TGCAGTCCACCGAGACTAGCGGGGGGATACAATGAGCAGTTCTTC.

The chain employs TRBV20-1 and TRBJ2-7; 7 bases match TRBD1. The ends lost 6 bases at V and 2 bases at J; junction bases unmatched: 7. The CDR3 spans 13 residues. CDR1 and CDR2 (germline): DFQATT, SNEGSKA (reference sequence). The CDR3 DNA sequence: TGCAGTGCCCCGGACAGGCGGACCTACGAGCAGTACTTC. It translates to CSAPDRRTYEQYF.